The 27 T cell receptor beta chains in this list originate from one sample, sequenced in a study of OX40 agonist ivuxolimab in advanced cancers. The repertoire was sequenced with immunoSEQ multiplex PCR; TCRdb's copy has only in-frame clones and lacks some. The sample gives around 31,000 clones, roughly 76% of which show up once; roughly 20% is in the top ten. The sequences come from CD4+ or CD8+ T cells sorted from blood, collected in a trial of the OX40 agonist ivuxolimab. The receptors shown here come from an adult with an advanced solid tumor such as melanoma, head and neck, liver or kidney cancer.

This clone came up a few times. V gene TRBV14 combines with J gene TRBJ1-2, with 7 positions matching TRBD1. CDR3 length equals 19 residues. After removal of 0 bases from V and 2 bases from J, the junction contained 15 bases not matched to a gene. The germline gives CDR1 SGHDN, CDR2 FVKESK. The CDR3 DNA sequence: TGTGCCAGCAGCCAAGATTATAGAGACAGGGTGGTTAGAAACTATGGCTACACCTTC. As protein: CASSQDYRDRVVRNYGYTF.

This chain joins TRBV19 and TRBJ2-5; tentatively, D is TRBD1 (6 bases). The germline gives CDR1 LNHDA, CDR2 SQIVND (reference sequence). There are 15 residues in the CDR3. The V end lost 4 bases, the J end lost 3 bases, and 15 bases lay between the germline ends. CDR3 nucleotide sequence: TGTGCCAGTAGTACGGTTTCAGGGGCCAAAGAGACCCAGTACTTC. Translation gives CASSTVSGAKETQYF.

CDR3 in amino acids: CASSVDLSAQETQYF. The CDR3 DNA is TGTGCCAGCAGCGTAGACTTATCGGCCCAAGAGACCCAGTACTTC. V gene TRBV9 combines with J gene TRBJ2-5; D is undetermined. The CDR3 runs to 15 residues. Trimming removed 0 bases at V and 1 base at J, with 10 bases between. Germline CDR1 and CDR2: SGDLS and YYNGEE.

This clone was seen a single time. The chain combines TRBV14 with TRBJ1-2; D unresolved. Between the trimmed V and J ends, which lost 0 bases and 4 bases, there was a span of 6 bases. This CDR3 region has 13 residues. Germline V gives CDR1 SGHDN, CDR2 FVKESK. CDR3 nucleotides: TGTGCCAGCAGCCAAGAGAGAATCTATGGCTACACCTTC. This gives the protein CASSQERIYGYTF. Variable domain in full (rest from reference TRBV14 and TRBJ1-2): EAGVTQFPSHSVIEKGQTVTLRCDPISGHDNLYWYRRVMGKEIKFLLHFVKESKQDESGMPNNRFLAERTGGTYSTLKVQPAELEDSGVYFCASSQERIYGYTFGSGTRLTVV.

This clone was recorded once. This chain links TRBV20-1 with TRBJ2-1; no clear D gene. The CDR3 is 11 amino acids. Germline values: CDR1 DFQATT, CDR2 SNEGSKA (reference sequence). Trimming shortened V by 4 bases and J by 10 bases, and 11 bases separated the two germline ends. The CDR3 DNA follows: TGCAGTGCTATAGGACCGGGCGAGCAGTTCTTC. Translation gives CSAIGPGEQFF.

The chain links TRBV5-5 to TRBJ2-7; 7 bases map to TRBD1. V shed 1 base, J shed 6 bases, and the junction held 7 bases outside the gene matches. Germline-derived CDR1 and CDR2 are SGHKS and YYEKEE (reference sequence). The CDR3 length is 14 residues. The CDR3 loop reads CASSLFTGALEQYF. The CDR3 nucleotides read TGTGCCAGCAGCTTGTTTACAGGGGCCCTCGAGCAGTACTTC.

This chain connects TRBV7-6 to TRBJ2-7; 10 nucleotides match TRBD1. The CDR3 contains 14 residues. V shed 5 bases and J 7 bases; nucleotides not matched to a gene: 8. Germline assignment: CDR1 SGHVS and CDR2 FNYEAQ. CDR3 bases: TGTGCCAGCAGCCAGAGACAGGGGGCTGGGGAGCAGTACTTC. It translates to CASSQRQGAGEQYF. Together with reference TRBV7-6 and TRBJ2-7, the CDR3 gives the full variable domain: GAGVSQSPRYKVTKRGQDVALRCDPISGHVSLYWYRQALGQGPEFLTYFNYEAQQDKSGLPNDRFSAERPEGSISTLTIQRTEQRDSAMYRCASSQRQGAGEQYFGPGTRLTVT.

The chain employs TRBV4-2 and TRBJ2-1; no definite D call. CDR1 is LGHNA, CDR2 YNFKEQ, per germline. This CDR3 has 14 amino acids. V was pared by 0 bases and J by 7 bases, with 10 bases between. The CDR3 loop reads CASSQEGFSNEQFF. CDR3 nucleotides: TGTGCCAGCAGCCAAGAAGGGTTCTCGAATGAGCAGTTCTTC.

This chain joins TRBV7-6 and TRBJ2-2; 7 bases are shared with TRBD1. In germline, CDR1 is SGHVS, CDR2 FNYEAQ. The V segment lost 5 bases and the J segment 2 bases; nucleotides outside the gene matches: 8. CDR3 length equals 16 residues. The CDR3 nucleotides are TGTGCCAGCAGCAAACGACAGGGCGTCAACACCGGGGAGCTGTTTTTT. Amino acid sequence: CASSKRQGVNTGELFF.

This clone has just one count. One end of the junction fails to match germline, which may point to a read error. CDR3 sequence (DNA): TGTGCTAGCAGCTTTGGCAGACTTCATGAAAAACTGTTTTTT. Translating it yields CASSFGRLHEKLFF. This chain uses TRBV7-7 with TRBJ1-4, with D uncertain. This CDR3 region has 14 residues. Germline CDR1 SSHAT, CDR2 FNYEAQ (reference sequence).

The V call is TRBV11-3, the J call TRBJ2-7, with D perhaps TRBD1 (6 bases). Germline V gene lookup returns CDR1 SGHNT and CDR2 YENEEA. The CDR3 is made up of 14 amino acids. V was cut by 4 bases and J by 5 bases, with 15 bases left in between. The DNA for the CDR3 is TGTGCCAGCAGCTCAAACAGGGTGGGCAACGAGCAGTACTTC. Protein: CASSSNRVGNEQYF.

The CDR3 reads CATTVTMNTEAFF. The DNA for the CDR3 is TGTGCCACGACAGTTACTATGAACACTGAAGCTTTCTTT. The rearrangement uses TRBV30 and TRBJ1-1, with D possibly TRBD1 on 5 matching bases. The CDR3 consists of 13 residues. Germline V lookup: CDR1 GTSNPN, CDR2 SVGIG (reference sequence). V lost 8 bases and J 0 bases, leaving 13 bases between the germline ends.

The chain is built from TRBV28 and TRBJ1-2, with D possibly TRBD1 on 6 matching bases. Germline CDR1 and CDR2: MDHEN and SYDVKM. Trimming pared 7 bases from V and 8 bases from J, leaving 20 bases between. The CDR3 length is 14 residues. This CDR3 is CASTRGGGLWGYTF. CDR3 DNA sequence: TGTGCCAGCACCCGAGGGGGGGGTCTTTGGGGCTACACCTTC.

The chain combines TRBV6-1 with TRBJ1-5; TRBD1 agrees at 9 bases. Losses at the gene ends were 4 bases for V and 1 base for J; bases not matched to a gene: 5. Germline V gene data show CDR1 as MNHNS and CDR2 as SASEGT. The CDR3 length is 16 residues. Here the CDR3 reads CASSAGTGRSNQPQHF. The CDR3 region has the DNA TGTGCCAGCAGTGCCGGGACAGGGAGAAGCAATCAGCCCCAGCATTTT.

The chain couples TRBV28 to TRBJ2-3; D perhaps matches TRBD2 (6 bases). The length of the CDR3 is 14 residues. V lost 3 bases and J 5 bases, leaving 12 bases between the germline ends. Germline CDR1 and CDR2: MDHEN and SYDVKM. The CDR3 protein is CASSFPGSGDTQYF. CDR3 nucleotide sequence: TGTGCCAGCAGTTTCCCCGGGAGTGGAGATACGCAGTATTTT. Using reference TRBV28 and TRBJ2-3 for the parts outside the CDR3, the full variable domain is DVKVTQSSRYLVKRTGEKVFLECVQDMDHENMFWYRQDPGLGLRLIYFSYDVKMKEKGDIPEGYSVSREKKERFSLILESASTNQTSMYLCASSFPGSGDTQYFGPGTRLTVL.

The CDR3 nucleotides are TGTGCCAGCTCACCTAACAGGGACTCCGAGCAGTACTTC. Its protein is CASSPNRDSEQYF. This chain uses TRBV18 with TRBJ2-7, with D perhaps TRBD1 or TRBD2 (6 bases each). Per the germline V gene, CDR1 is KGHSH and CDR2 is LQKENI. The CDR3 sequence is 13 residues long. V gave up 3 bases and J gave up 6 bases, with 12 bases separating them.

This chain connects TRBV7-8 to TRBJ2-7; no firm D call. The V gene's germline CDR1 is SGHVS and CDR2 FQNEAQ. There are 14 residues in the CDR3. The V and J ends lost 3 bases and 2 bases respectively, with 11 bases between them. The CDR3 sequence: CASSLGPTTYEQYF. The CDR3, as DNA: TGTGCCAGCAGCTTGGGCCCGACGACCTACGAGCAGTACTTC.

To note about this clone: Germline and junction disagree at one end, which may indicate a read error. The V and J genes are TRBV15 and TRBJ1-1; no definite D call. The germline gives CDR1 LNHNV, CDR2 YYDKDF (reference sequence). This CDR3 contains 13 residues. The CDR3 reads CATSREGNSEAFF. The CDR3 DNA sequence: TGTGCCACCAGCAGAGAAGGGAACAGTGAAGCTTTCTTT.

The CDR3 loop reads CASSLGVVGRTEAFF. DNA of the CDR3: TGTGCCAGCAGCTTAGGTGTGGTAGGTCGCACTGAAGCTTTCTTT. The chain joins TRBV7-9 to TRBJ1-1, with unresolved D. Germline CDR1 is SEHNR and CDR2 is FQNEAQ (reference sequence). There are 15 residues in the CDR3. Between the trimmed V and J ends, which lost 1 base and 4 bases, there was a span of 13 bases.

The chain is built from TRBV7-9 and TRBJ2-3; D might be TRBD1 or TRBD2, each matching 5 bases. This CDR3 comprises 16 residues. The V end lost 5 bases, the J end lost 0 bases, and 15 bases lay between the germline ends. The germline CDR1 and CDR2 sequences are SEHNR and FQNEAQ (reference sequence). CDR3 sequence reads: CASSNLGDHSTDTQYF. CDR3 DNA sequence: TGTGCCAGCAGCAACCTTGGGGACCATAGCACAGATACGCAGTATTTT.

This chain joins TRBV19 and TRBJ2-2; 13 nucleotides align to TRBD2. After removal of 4 bases from V and 3 bases from J, the junction contained 5 bases not matched to a gene. Looked up from germline, CDR1 is LNHDA and CDR2 is SQIVND (reference sequence). This CDR3 has 17 residues. The CDR3 DNA reads TGTGCCAGTAGTAGCGGGACTAGCGGGATGTACACCGGGGAGCTGTTTTTT. This encodes CASSSGTSGMYTGELFF.

The rearrangement uses TRBV10-3 and TRBJ2-3; 12 bases are shared with TRBD2. The J segment lost 5 bases and the V segment lost 6 bases, leaving 18 bases of the junction unmatched. The CDR3 loop spans 19 amino acids. In germline, CDR1 is ENHRY, CDR2 SYGVKD. The CDR3 region is CAIRTTSGRPEVGIDTQYF. The CDR3 nucleotides read TGTGCCATCAGGACAACTAGCGGGAGGCCCGAAGTGGGTATAGATACGCAGTATTTT.

The rearrangement uses TRBV5-6 and TRBJ1-3, with a possible D match to TRBD1 (5 bases). The CDR3 sequence is 14 residues long. Germline V gene data show CDR1 as SGHDT and CDR2 as YYEEEE. With 4 bases removed from V and 4 bases from J, the gap between germline ends came to 12 bases. The CDR3 DNA sequence: TGTGCCAGCAGCGAAACGGGGGGAGGAAACACCATATATTTT. Translation gives CASSETGGGNTIYF. The whole variable domain, remainder taken from reference TRBV5-6 and TRBJ1-3, is DAGVTQSPTHLIKTRGQQVTLRCSPKSGHDTVSWYQQALGQGPQFIFQYYEEEERQRGNFPDRFSGHQFPNYSSELNVNALLLGDSALYLCASSETGGGNTIYFGEGSWLTVV.

This clone was recorded once. V is TRBV10-2 and J is TRBJ2-5, with 14 bases fitting TRBD2. Unmatched junction bases numbered 1, after V lost 5 bases and J lost 2 bases. The V gene's germline CDR1 is WSHSY and CDR2 SAAADI. The CDR3 totals 15 residues. CDR3 DNA sequence: TGCGCCAGCAGTCGGACTAGCGGGGGGCAAGAGACCCAGTACTTC. It is translated as CASSRTSGGQETQYF.

This clone is termed medium-sized. The rearrangement links TRBV2 to TRBJ1-2; D is possibly TRBD1 (5 bases). The CDR3 covers 14 residues. The V gene lost 4 bases and the J gene lost 6 bases, with 15 bases spanning the gap. Per the germline V gene, CDR1 is SNHLY and CDR2 is FYNNEI. CDR3 in amino acids: CASSASGLRDGYTF. CDR3 DNA sequence: TGTGCCAGCAGTGCGTCAGGGCTGAGGGATGGCTACACCTTC.

The V call is TRBV5-8, the J call TRBJ2-2; TRBD2 agrees at 9 bases. Losses at the gene ends were 2 bases for V and 4 bases for J; bases not matched to a gene: 9. This CDR3 spans 17 amino acids. Germline V lookup: CDR1 SGHTS, CDR2 YDEGEE. CDR3 bases: TGTGCCAGCAGCTTTCAAGTAGCGGGAGAGGGCACCGGGGAGCTGTTTTTT. The encoded protein is CASSFQVAGEGTGELFF.

V usage is TRBV6-6 and J usage is TRBJ2-5; D possibly corresponds to TRBD1 (5 bases). This CDR3 region has 14 residues. The germline CDR1 and CDR2 sequences are MNHNY and SVGAGI (reference sequence). The ends were cut back, 2 bases at V and 5 bases at J, with 12 bases in the middle. CDR3 in amino acids: CASSYQGALETQYF. CDR3 bases: TGTGCCAGCAGTTACCAAGGGGCCCTGGAGACCCAGTACTTC.